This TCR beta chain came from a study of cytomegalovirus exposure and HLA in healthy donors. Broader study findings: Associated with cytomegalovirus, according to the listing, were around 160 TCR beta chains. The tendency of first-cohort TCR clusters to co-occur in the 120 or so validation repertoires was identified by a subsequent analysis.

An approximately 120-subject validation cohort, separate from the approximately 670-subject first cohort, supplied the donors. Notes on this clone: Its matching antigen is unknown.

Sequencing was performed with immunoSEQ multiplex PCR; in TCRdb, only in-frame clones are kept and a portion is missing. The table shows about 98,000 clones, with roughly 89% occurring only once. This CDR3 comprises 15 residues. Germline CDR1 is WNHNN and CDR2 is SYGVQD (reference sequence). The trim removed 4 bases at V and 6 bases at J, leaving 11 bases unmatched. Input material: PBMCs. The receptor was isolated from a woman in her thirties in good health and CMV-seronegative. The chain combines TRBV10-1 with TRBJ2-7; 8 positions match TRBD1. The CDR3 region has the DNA TGCGCCAGCAGTGTACAGAGCCAAACAGGGGGCGAGCAGTACTTC. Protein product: CASSVQSQTGGEQYF.